The clone carrying this T cell receptor (beta chain) was recorded once. Its antigen is not identified. The data belong to a study of T cell responses to AZD1222 COVID-19 vaccine. Broader study findings: AZD1222 recipients seropositive at baseline numbered only five to seven. Spike as a whole was targeted by vaccine-associated CD4 TCRs, dominant at 160-218 and 743-854.

The method was immunoSEQ multiplex PCR; TCRdb's version includes in-frame clones alone and lacks a portion of them. The sample consists of 110,000 to 150,000 clones, roughly 92% of them appearing once. Looked up from germline, CDR1 is SGDLS and CDR2 is YYNGEE. This CDR3 contains 14 residues. V shed 3 bases and J 10 bases; nucleotides not matched to a gene: 9. The sequence came from an adult in good health. The chain joins TRBV9 to TRBJ1-4; 7 nucleotides match TRBD1. Sequenced material: peripheral blood, taken on day 0 of AZD1222 vaccination. CDR3 nucleotide sequence: TGTGCCAGCAGCGACCCCCGACAGGGTGGAAAACTGTTTTTT. It translates to CASSDPRQGGKLFF. Full variable domain (missing parts from reference TRBV9 and TRBJ1-4): DSGVTQTPKHLITATGQRVTLRCSPRSGDLSVYWYQQSLDQGLQFLIQYYNGEERAKGNILERFSAQQFPDLHSELNLSSLELGDSALYFCASSDPRQGGKLFFGSGTQLSVL.